This TCR beta chain derives from a study of blood T cell repertoires in COVID-19. Study summary: Nucleic acid was either cDNA or gDNA, and it came from T cells, B-cell-depleted T cells, or PBMCs.

In this sample, this clone turned up once. In the original processing: Estimates of nucleated cell counts were drawn from the amplification of reference gene primers. Clones were sequenced by immunoSEQ multiplex PCR, and TCRdb holds only the in-frame ones, with some missing. V, J and clone size are those of that table, while D and trimming were read from the DNA. The table has around 200,000 clones, 80% to 90% seen once; the top ten hold about 9%. Trimming at V came to 6 bases and at J to 5 bases, leaving 11 bases not matched to a gene. CDR1 SGHRS and CDR2 YFSETQ come from the germline V gene. This CDR3 region has 15 residues.

The sequence was obtained from a man aged 35 to 55 with active or convalescent COVID-19. The chain joins TRBV5-1 to TRBJ2-5; 9 bases are a match to TRBD2. The sample was peripheral blood. The CDR3 DNA reads as TGCGCCAGCATGATGGGCGGGGGGGCCGGTGAGACCCAGTACTTC. The encoded protein is CASMMGGGAGETQYF.